This is a list of T cell receptor beta chains from one sample in a study of T cell changes during pregnancy in multiple sclerosis. Repertoires were generated with immunoSEQ multiplex PCR, while TCRdb's copy carries only in-frame clones and drops some. The sample records 15,000 or so clones, just over 90% being singletons. Specimen: peripheral blood, collected in the second trimester of pregnancy. The receptors here all came from a female donor in good health, enrolled as a control in a pregnancy study. The CDR3 runs from the conserved cysteine through the conserved F or W. The order of the fields is V gene, clone size, J gene, D gene, CDR3 protein, CDR3 DNA. D genes are given only for firm matches. Where a row states a size, it is once, few, many or the class of an expanded clone; other rows omit it.

TRBV6-4	NA	TRBJ1-6	NA	CASSARGNSPLHF	TGTGCCAGCAGCGCCCGAGGGAATTCACCCCTCCACTTT
TRBV7-2	NA	TRBJ2-1	NA	CASSEKTLGNNEQFF	TGTGCCAGCAGCGAAAAGACACTGGGTAACAATGAGCAGTTCTTC
TRBV5-1	NA	TRBJ1-6	NA	CASSSSGVGLGNSPLHF	TGCGCCAGCAGCTCCTCGGGGGTAGGTCTGGGGAATTCACCCCTCCACTTT
TRBV5-1	NA	TRBJ2-3	TRBD1	CASEIGTGYSDTQYF	TGCGCCAGCGAGATTGGGACAGGGTATTCAGATACGCAGTATTTT
TRBV4-1	once	TRBJ2-3	NA	CASSQNYGAQYF	TGCGCCAGCAGCCAAAACTACGGGGCGCAGTATTTT
TRBV25-1	NA	TRBJ1-4	NA	CASSEFGVLEKLFF	TGTGCCAGCAGTGAATTCGGGGTCTTGGAAAAACTGTTTTTT
TRBV19	NA	TRBJ1-2	TRBD1	CASSPRDRGYGYTF	TGTGCCAGTAGTCCTCGGGACAGGGGGTATGGCTACACCTTC
TRBV5-4	once	TRBJ2-3	TRBD2	CASSGGVGTSGRRATQYF	TGTGCCAGCAGCGGAGGGGTAGGGACTAGCGGGAGAAGGGCTACGCAGTATTTT
TRBV28	NA	TRBJ2-7	TRBD1	CASSLLAGTDYEQYF	TGTGCCAGCAGTTTACTTGCCGGGACAGACTACGAGCAGTACTTC
TRBV6-4	NA	TRBJ2-1	TRBD2	CASSEGGGPYNEQFF	TGTGCCAGCAGTGAGGGGGGAGGGCCCTACAATGAGCAGTTCTTC
TRBV28	NA	TRBJ2-1	NA	CASSSQSLATLYNEQFF	TGTGCCAGCAGTTCTCAATCTCTAGCGACCCTATACAATGAGCAGTTCTTC
TRBV18	NA	TRBJ2-1	TRBD2	CASSLYTSGNYNEQFF	TGTGCCAGCTCACTCTATACTAGCGGAAACTACAATGAGCAGTTCTTC
TRBV7-2	once	TRBJ1-5	NA	CASSLALLGGNQPQHF	TGTGCCAGCAGCTTAGCGCTTCTCGGGGGCAATCAGCCCCAGCATTTT
TRBV7-9	NA	TRBJ2-3	NA	CASSHIRYSTDTQYF	TGTGCCAGCAGCCATATCAGGTATTCCACAGATACGCAGTATTTT
TRBV6-5	NA	TRBJ2-7	NA	CASSSWTVTYEQYF	TGTGCCAGCAGCTCCTGGACAGTCACCTACGAGCAGTACTTC
TRBV28	NA	TRBJ2-7	NA	CASSLSGRDYEQYF	TGTGCCAGCAGTTTATCCGGGCGGGACTACGAGCAGTACTTC
TRBV6-5	NA	TRBJ2-2	TRBD1	CASSLVQGAGELFF	TGTGCCAGCAGTTTAGTACAGGGGGCCGGGGAGCTGTTTTTT
TRBV14	NA	TRBJ1-2	NA	CASSLLNEGATF	TGTGCCAGCAGCCTCCTCAATGAGGGTGCAACCTTC
TRBV6-5	once	TRBJ2-7	NA	CASSYSRAFYEQYF	TGTGCCAGCAGTTACTCGAGGGCCTTCTACGAGCAGTACTTC
TRBV11-2	NA	TRBJ2-7	NA	CASSLGGSGAYEQYF	TGTGCCAGCAGCCTAGGGGGGTCGGGGGCCTACGAGCAGTACTTC
TRBV6-6	NA	TRBJ2-7	NA	CASSPQVYEQYF	TGTGCCAGCAGTCCACAGGTCTACGAGCAGTACTTC
TRBV9	NA	TRBJ2-3	TRBD2	CASSGGSLAGDFDTQYF	TGTGCCAGCAGCGGGGGGAGTCTAGCGGGAGATTTCGATACGCAGTATTTT
TRBV11-2	NA	TRBJ2-7	TRBD1	CASRGTGWYEQYF	TGTGCCAGCAGAGGGACAGGGTGGTACGAGCAGTACTTC
TRBV29-1	NA	TRBJ1-1	NA	CSVEIPRGIRNTEAFF	TGCAGCGTTGAAATCCCCAGGGGTATCCGGAACACTGAAGCTTTCTTT
TRBV7-8	once	TRBJ2-2	NA	CASRQQGRSSGELFF	TGTGCCAGCAGACAACAGGGGAGGAGTTCCGGGGAGCTGTTTTTT
TRBV10-3	once	TRBJ2-7	NA	CAISESLGGALGYEQYF	TGTGCCATCAGTGAGTCGTTAGGGGGGGCCCTAGGATACGAGCAGTACTTC
TRBV25-1	NA	TRBJ1-1	NA	CASSEEGEAFF	TGTGCCAGCAGTGAGGAGGGGGAAGCTTTCTTT
TRBV20-1	NA	TRBJ1-1	NA	CSASKHAEAFF	TGCAGTGCTAGTAAGCACGCTGAAGCTTTCTTT
TRBV7-3	NA	TRBJ1-4	TRBD1	CASSHRGPSSSNEKLFF	TGTGCCAGCAGCCACAGGGGGCCTTCTTCTTCTAATGAAAAACTGTTTTTT
TRBV15	NA	TRBJ1-2	TRBD1	CATARDRASNYGYTF	TGTGCCACCGCCCGGGACAGGGCCTCTAACTATGGCTACACCTTC
TRBV18	NA	TRBJ2-3	TRBD2	CASSPRTRTDTQYF	TGTGCCAGCTCACCACGGACTAGAACAGATACGCAGTATTTT
TRBV28	once	TRBJ2-2	NA	CASVTPNTGELFF	TGTGCCAGCGTAACTCCGAACACCGGGGAGCTGTTTTTT
TRBV11-3	NA	TRBJ2-7	TRBD2	CASSLGEGGVYEQYF	TGTGCCAGCAGCTTAGGGGAGGGAGGTGTCTACGAGCAGTACTTC
TRBV9	NA	TRBJ2-3	TRBD1	CASSAQTGFTSTDTQYF	TGTGCCAGCAGCGCCCAGACAGGGTTCACTAGCACAGATACGCAGTATTTT
TRBV15	NA	TRBJ2-3	TRBD1	CATSRALPGQGADTQYF	TGTGCCACCAGCAGGGCTCTACCGGGACAGGGGGCAGATACGCAGTATTTT
TRBV2	NA	TRBJ2-5	NA	CASSGSGMETQYF	TGTGCCAGCAGTGGTTCAGGGATGGAGACCCAGTACTTC
TRBV6-6	NA	TRBJ1-6	NA	CASSYPGLEINSPLHF	TGTGCCAGCAGTTACCCAGGTCTTGAGATCAATTCACCCCTCCACTTT
TRBV27	once	TRBJ1-5	TRBD1	CASSFSTGAYKQHF	TGTGCCAGCAGTTTTTCGACAGGGGCCTATAAGCAGCATTTT
TRBV7-6	NA	TRBJ1-3	NA	CASSFVTGTAGNTIYF	TGTGCCAGCAGCTTTGTTACAGGGACGGCTGGAAACACCATATATTTT
TRBV2	NA	TRBJ2-2	NA	CASSGVASWSGELFF	TGTGCCAGCAGTGGAGTCGCCTCGTGGTCCGGGGAGCTGTTTTTT
TRBV10-3	few	TRBJ1-1	NA	CAIIGRENTEAFF	TGTGCCATCATAGGCAGGGAGAACACTGAAGCTTTCTTT
TRBV27	NA	TRBJ2-1	TRBD2	CASSSGRLAGTNEQFF	TGTGCCAGCTCTTCGGGTCGACTAGCGGGGACCAATGAGCAGTTCTTC
TRBV18	NA	TRBJ1-1	TRBD1	CASSVDRGQAEAFF	TGTGCCAGCTCAGTAGACAGGGGGCAGGCTGAAGCTTTCTTT
TRBV6-1	NA	TRBJ2-7	TRBD2	CASSDRMAGRAGVYEQYF	TGTGCCAGCAGTGATCGGATGGCGGGCAGAGCGGGGGTATACGAGCAGTACTTC
TRBV5-1	NA	TRBJ2-1	TRBD2	CASSLTSGNNEQFF	TGCGCCAGCAGCTTGACTAGCGGAAACAATGAGCAGTTCTTC
TRBV11-2	NA	TRBJ1-2	NA	CASSLDLAYGYTF	TGTGCCAGCAGCTTAGATCTAGCCTATGGCTACACCTTC
TRBV5-1	once	TRBJ2-7	TRBD2	CASSLAGGAYEQYF	TGCGCCAGCAGCTTGGCGGGAGGTGCCTACGAGCAGTACTTC
TRBV11-2	NA	TRBJ1-2	TRBD1	CASSSFDRGLGYTF	TGTGCCAGCAGCTCCTTCGACAGGGGACTTGGCTACACCTTC
TRBV19	NA	TRBJ2-7	TRBD1	CASKRTGGPYEQYF	TGTGCCAGTAAGAGGACAGGGGGGCCCTACGAGCAGTACTTC
TRBV4-2	once	TRBJ2-7	TRBD2	CASSQGLVNSYEQYF	TGTGCCAGCAGCCAGGGACTAGTAAACTCCTACGAGCAGTACTTC
TRBV6-5	NA	TRBJ1-1	TRBD1	CASSYPGGTEAFF	TGTGCCAGCAGTTACCCAGGGGGCACTGAAGCTTTCTTT
TRBV4-2	NA	TRBJ2-7	NA	CASSQGGEASYEQYF	TGTGCCAGCAGCCAAGGGGGGGAAGCTTCCTACGAGCAGTACTTC
TRBV25-1	NA	TRBJ2-7	TRBD1	CASSEPSGQGKYEQYF	TGTGCCAGCAGTGAGCCCTCAGGACAGGGGAAATACGAGCAGTACTTC
TRBV7-9	NA	TRBJ1-1	TRBD1	CASSPQGANTEAFF	TGTGCCAGCAGCCCACAGGGGGCGAACACTGAAGCTTTCTTT
TRBV18	NA	TRBJ2-3	NA	CASSPPGRGADTQYF	TGTGCCAGCTCACCACCTGGCAGGGGGGCAGATACGCAGTATTTT
TRBV30	once	TRBJ1-5	NA	CAWSPDINQPQHF	TGTGCCTGGAGTCCCGACATAAATCAGCCCCAGCATTTT
TRBV9	NA	TRBJ2-1	TRBD2	CASSVTGLAGGPPYNEQFF	TGTGCCAGCAGCGTTACGGGACTAGCGGGAGGGCCGCCCTACAATGAGCAGTTCTTC
TRBV2	once	TRBJ1-2	NA	CASRDSRATYGYTF	TGTGCCAGCCGAGACAGTCGCGCCACCTATGGCTACACCTTC